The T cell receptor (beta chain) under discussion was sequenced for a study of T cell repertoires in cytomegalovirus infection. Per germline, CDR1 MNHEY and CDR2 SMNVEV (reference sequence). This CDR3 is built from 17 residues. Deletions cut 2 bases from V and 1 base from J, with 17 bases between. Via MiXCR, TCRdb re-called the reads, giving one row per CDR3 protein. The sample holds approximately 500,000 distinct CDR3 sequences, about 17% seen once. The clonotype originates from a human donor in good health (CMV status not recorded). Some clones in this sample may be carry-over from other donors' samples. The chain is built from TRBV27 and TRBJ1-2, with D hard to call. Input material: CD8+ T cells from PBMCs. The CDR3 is CASSLTPRRGDNYGYTF. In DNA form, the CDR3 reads TGTGCCAGCAGTTTAACCCCGAGGCGAGGCGATAACTATGGCTACACCTTC.